Following are 28 T cell receptor beta chains from one sample sequenced in a study of shared clonotypes between healthy human individuals. Profiling relied on immunoSEQ multiplex PCR, and the TCRdb table lists in-frame clones only, not all of them. Of about 2.2 million clones in the sample, just under 95% are singletons; the top ten hold over 1.5%. The naive CD8 population came from CD45RO-negative cells selected for CCR7, without terminally differentiated effector memory CD45RA+ cells. Sequencing input: naive CD8+ T cells from PBMCs. These TCRs come from a young man in good health. Some clones in this sample may be carry-over from other donors' samples.

This chain uses TRBV27 with TRBJ2-5; no clear D. Germline-derived CDR1 and CDR2 are MNHEY and SMNVEV (reference sequence). The CDR3 is 16 amino acids. Trimming pared 5 bases from V and 2 bases from J, leaving 18 bases between. The CDR3 DNA is TGTGCCAGCAGTCCCCAGGTGGTCGGTGAACAAGAGACCCAGTACTTC. This encodes CASSPQVVGEQETQYF.

This rearrangement joins TRBV7-2 to TRBJ2-3, with D unclear. The CDR3 has 15 residues. The V gene's germline CDR1 is SGHTA and CDR2 FQGNSA. Trimming took 5 bases from V and 2 from J, leaving 14 bases between them. The CDR3 DNA is TGTGCCAGCAGCCCTTGGCCTCCGCCCACAGATACGCAGTATTTT. It translates to CASSPWPPPTDTQYF. Filled out from reference TRBV7-2 and TRBJ2-3, the complete variable domain reads GAGVSQSPSNKVTEKGKDVELRCDPISGHTALYWYRQSLGQGLEFLIYFQGNSAPDKSGLPSDRFSAERTGGSVSTLTIQRTQQEDSAVYLCASSPWPPPTDTQYFGPGTRLTVL.

CDR3 bases: TGTGCCAGCAGCTTGGGCGGACAGGGAACAGATACGCAGTATTTT. The encoded protein is CASSLGGQGTDTQYF. This chain connects TRBV13 to TRBJ2-3; 8 bases align to TRBD1. The CDR3 has 15 residues. The junction had 5 bases not matched to a gene; V was cut back by 3 bases and J by 3 bases. The germline V gene has CDR1 PRHDT and CDR2 FYEKMQ (reference sequence).

The J gene is TRBJ1-5, the V gene TRBV27; a possible D gene is TRBD1 (6 bases). CDR3 length equals 17 residues. Germline CDR1 reads MNHEY; CDR2 reads SMNVEV (reference sequence). V lost 1 base and J lost 2, with 15 bases in between. The CDR3 DNA sequence: TGTGCCAGCAGTTTATATCAGGGGTCAAGTGGCAATCAGCCCCAGCATTTT. Translating gives CASSLYQGSSGNQPQHF.

The chain has TRBV7-9 and TRBJ2-7, with 12 bases that match TRBD1. Unmatched junction bases numbered 6, after V lost 5 bases and J lost 4 bases. The CDR3 is 15 amino acids. The germline gives CDR1 SEHNR, CDR2 FQNEAQ (reference sequence). CDR3 sequence reads: CASSHRDRGPYEQYF. Written as DNA, the CDR3 is TGTGCCAGCAGCCACCGGGACAGGGGGCCATACGAGCAGTACTTC.

The CDR3 here is CASSPGTGGNGELFF. Here the CDR3 DNA reads TGCGCCAGCAGCCCCGGGACAGGGGGTAACGGGGAGCTGTTTTTT. J is TRBJ2-2 and V is TRBV4-3; 11 bases map to TRBD1. The CDR3 is made up of 15 amino acids. Germline V gene sequence: CDR1 LGHNA, CDR2 YSLEER. The V segment lost 4 bases and the J segment 7 bases; nucleotides outside the gene matches: 5.

Here the CDR3 reads CASSSWTEATNEKLFF. CDR3 in DNA: TGTGCCAGCAGCTCGTGGACGGAAGCAACTAATGAAAAACTGTTTTTT. The chain has TRBV7-2 and TRBJ1-4; D is unresolved. Germline V CDR1 and CDR2: SGHTA, FQGNSA. Trimming shortened V by 4 bases and J by 0 bases, and 12 bases separated the two germline ends. The CDR3 totals 16 residues.

V usage is TRBV11-2 and J usage is TRBJ2-4; D unclear. V lost 8 bases and J lost 1, with 6 bases in between. Germline loops: CDR1 SGHAT, CDR2 FQNNGV. The CDR3 totals 12 residues. CDR3 loop: CASRAAKNIQYF. The CDR3 nucleotides are TGTGCCAGCCGGGCGGCCAAAAACATTCAGTACTTC.

The V gene is TRBV9, the J gene TRBJ2-7, with D perhaps TRBD2 (5 bases). Germline-derived CDR1 and CDR2 are SGDLS and YYNGEE. V was shortened by 3 bases and J by 3 bases, with 13 bases between the two germline ends. This CDR3 is built from 14 residues. The CDR3: CASSGETADYEQYF. CDR3 bases: TGTGCCAGCAGCGGAGAAACAGCGGACTACGAGCAGTACTTC.

The rearrangement links TRBV19 to TRBJ1-1; D is ambiguous. Germline loops: CDR1 LNHDA, CDR2 SQIVND (reference sequence). Trimming stripped 5 bases from V and 6 bases from J, with 16 bases between. This CDR3 contains 14 residues. CDR3 in amino acids: CASSPTLGGPEAFF. The CDR3 bases are TGTGCCAGTAGTCCCACCCTGGGAGGGCCTGAAGCTTTCTTT.

J is TRBJ1-1 and V is TRBV28; D is unclear. This CDR3 contains 14 residues. Germline CDR1 and CDR2: MDHEN and SYDVKM. V dropped 3 bases and J dropped 0 bases, with 8 bases sitting between them. The CDR3 region has the DNA TGTGCCAGCAGTTTGGAACAAATGAACACTGAAGCTTTCTTT. Translating gives CASSLEQMNTEAFF. Based on the CDR3 plus reference TRBV28 and TRBJ1-1, the full variable domain is DVKVTQSSRYLVKRTGEKVFLECVQDMDHENMFWYRQDPGLGLRLIYFSYDVKMKEKGDIPEGYSVSREKKERFSLILESASTNQTSMYLCASSLEQMNTEAFFGQGTRLTVV.

The chain carries TRBV27 and TRBJ2-7, with D perhaps assigned TRBD1 or TRBD2 (5 bases each). This CDR3 has 11 residues. CDR1 is MNHEY and CDR2 is SMNVEV in the germline V gene (reference sequence). The V and J ends lost 10 bases and 6 bases respectively, with 13 bases between them. CDR3 loop: CATVVGTEQYF. CDR3 bases: TGTGCCACTGTAGTCGGGACCGAGCAGTACTTC.

This clone was observed a few times. The rearrangement links TRBV6-6 to TRBJ1-4, with D hard to call. CDR1 and CDR2 from the germline V gene are MNHNY and SVGAGI (reference sequence). Trimming took 6 bases from V and 5 from J, leaving 13 bases between them. The CDR3 covers 14 residues. As DNA, the CDR3 is TGTGCCAGCAGGATGGGAGAATCGAATGAAAAACTGTTTTTT. Amino acid sequence: CASRMGESNEKLFF.

The sample holds a few counts of this clone. The chain joins TRBV30 to TRBJ1-3, with D unclear. Germline V lookup: CDR1 GTSNPN, CDR2 SVGIG (reference sequence). Trimming cost V 1 base and J 3 bases, with 7 bases left between them. CDR3 length: 13 residues. CDR3 loop: CAWSGFNGNTIYF. CDR3 nucleotide sequence: TGTGCCTGGAGTGGGTTCAATGGAAACACCATATATTTT.

Concerning this clone itself: The same CDR3 is also encoded by other DNA sequences in this sample. The chain is built from TRBV19 and TRBJ1-2, with D perhaps TRBD1 (5 bases). Germline lookup yields CDR1 LNHDA and CDR2 SQIVND (reference sequence). This CDR3 contains 13 residues. The V gene lost 3 bases and the J gene lost 8 bases, with 13 bases spanning the gap. The CDR3 spells CASSIGGGDGYTF. The CDR3 DNA reads as TGTGCCAGTAGTATCGGTGGTGGGGACGGCTACACCTTC.

This sequence joins TRBV4-1 and TRBJ2-7, with D possibly TRBD2 on 5 matching bases. Germline CDR1 is MGHRA and CDR2 is YSYEKL. The CDR3 covers 16 residues. V lost 3 bases to trimming and J lost 3 bases, with 18 bases between them. Here the CDR3 reads CASSQAPTGRDYEQYF. The CDR3 DNA is TGCGCCAGCAGCCAGGCCCCCACGGGGAGAGACTACGAGCAGTACTTC.

The chain employs TRBV29-1 and TRBJ2-7, with 14 nucleotides matching TRBD2. Germline V gene lookup returns CDR1 SQVTM and CDR2 ANQGSEA. The CDR3 runs 13 residues. V dropped 8 bases and J dropped 5; count of bases not matched to a gene: 5. Here the CDR3 DNA reads TGCAGCACCGGGACTAGCGGGAGCCACGAGCAGTACTTC. Encoded protein: CSTGTSGSHEQYF.

This chain links TRBV11-2 with TRBJ2-4, with D perhaps TRBD1 or TRBD2 (6 bases each). CDR3 length: 15 amino acids. CDR1 and CDR2 (germline): SGHAT, FQNNGV. Between the trimmed V and J ends, which lost 4 bases and 7 bases, there was a span of 17 bases. Written as DNA, the CDR3 is TGTGCCAGCAGCTGGGGGTATCGGGGGCGGAACATTCAGTACTTC. Encoded protein: CASSWGYRGRNIQYF.

The chain combines TRBV4-2 with TRBJ2-2; D is ambiguous. The V gene lost 1 base and the J gene lost 4 bases, with 13 bases spanning the gap. This CDR3 has 16 residues. The germline V gene has CDR1 LGHNA and CDR2 YNFKEQ. The CDR3 bases are TGTGCCAGCAGCCAAGTGGTAATAGCCCCCACCGGGGAGCTGTTTTTT. Translated: CASSQVVIAPTGELFF.

V gene TRBV6-1 combines with J gene TRBJ1-1; TRBD1 is a possible D gene (5 bases). This CDR3 spans 14 amino acids. Per germline, CDR1 MNHNS and CDR2 SASEGT. Deletions cut 1 base from V and 4 bases from J, with 10 bases between. The DNA for the CDR3 is TGTGCCAGCAGTGAAGTTGGGGGTGCCACTGAAGCTTTCTTT. This encodes CASSEVGGATEAFF.

Regarding this clone: In the same sample, other DNA sequences code for this CDR3. This chain connects TRBV28 to TRBJ2-6; D is perhaps TRBD2 (6 bases). Germline CDR1 is MDHEN and CDR2 is SYDVKM. CDR3 length: 15 amino acids. V was clipped by 3 bases and J by 0 bases, with 6 bases between them. CDR3 protein: CASSLGGSGANVLTF. The CDR3 bases are TGTGCCAGCAGTTTGGGGGGCTCTGGGGCCAACGTCCTGACTTTC.

V usage is TRBV4-1 and J usage is TRBJ2-7; maybe TRBD2 (5 bases). Looked up from germline, CDR1 is MGHRA and CDR2 is YSYEKL. Trimming left V 1 base short and J 4 bases short, with 20 bases between. CDR3 length: 17 residues. Here the CDR3 DNA reads TGCGCCAGCAGCCAAGGGGTTGAGGACTGGCCATCTTACGAGCAGTACTTC. Translation gives CASSQGVEDWPSYEQYF.

The gene calls are TRBV27 and TRBJ2-5; the match to TRBD2 covers 16 bases. Germline V gives CDR1 MNHEY, CDR2 SMNVEV (reference sequence). This CDR3 is 18 amino acids long. Trimming cost V 5 bases and J 3 bases; bases outside gene matches: 9. CDR3 sequence (DNA): TGTGCCAGCAGTACTCTCCCGGGACTAGCGGGAGGGGAAGAGACCCAGTACTTC. Its translation: CASSTLPGLAGGEETQYF.

The chain employs TRBV7-9 and TRBJ1-2; no clear D gene. The V end was cut by 4 bases, the J end by 4 bases, with 19 bases between. Germline V gives CDR1 SEHNR, CDR2 FQNEAQ (reference sequence). This CDR3 region has 16 residues. The CDR3 region is CASSSPGGLEGYGYTF. In DNA, the CDR3 is TGTGCCAGCAGCTCCCCCGGAGGACTTGAGGGCTATGGCTACACCTTC.

The chain has TRBV7-9 and TRBJ2-7; 8 nucleotides match TRBD2. The CDR3 is 14 residues long. The V segment lost 4 bases and the J segment 3 bases; nucleotides outside the gene matches: 5. Germline-derived CDR1 and CDR2 are SEHNR and FQNEAQ (reference sequence). CDR3: CASSYLTSDYEQYF. The CDR3 DNA is TGTGCCAGCAGCTACCTGACTAGCGACTACGAGCAGTACTTC.

The chain couples TRBV10-3 to TRBJ2-7; D is ambiguous. In germline, CDR1 is ENHRY, CDR2 SYGVKD. The CDR3 sequence is 16 residues long. The ends were cut back, 4 bases at V and 2 bases at J, with 18 bases in the middle. This CDR3 reads CAISVSRGGSTYEQYF. The CDR3 nucleotides are TGTGCCATCAGTGTAAGTCGTGGTGGCAGTACCTACGAGCAGTACTTC.

The chain carries TRBV19 and TRBJ2-2, with D perhaps matching TRBD2 (6 bases). This CDR3 spans 15 amino acids. Trimming left V 5 bases short and J 6 bases short, with 16 bases between. Germline V gene sequence: CDR1 LNHDA, CDR2 SQIVND (reference sequence). The CDR3 spells CASSLSAGPPGELFF. The CDR3 DNA reads TGTGCCAGTAGTCTCTCTGCGGGGCCGCCCGGGGAGCTGTTTTTT.

The gene calls are TRBV6-5 and TRBJ2-5; maybe TRBD2 (5 bases). The CDR3 spans 12 residues. Looked up from germline, CDR1 is MNHEY and CDR2 is SVGAGI. Trimming took 6 bases from V and 6 from J, leaving 11 bases between them. As DNA, the CDR3 is TGTGCCAGCAGAGGCCTAGCCCAGACCCAGTACTTC. This sequence encodes CASRGLAQTQYF.